These 9 T cell receptor beta chains share one sample of origin, sequenced in a study of OX40 agonist ivuxolimab in advanced cancers. Libraries were prepared by immunoSEQ multiplex PCR; TCRdb keeps only in-frame clonotypes and omits some of them. Among 100,000 to 150,000 clones listed, 92% were seen once. The source material was CD4+ or CD8+ T cells sorted from blood, sampled in a trial of the OX40 agonist ivuxolimab. The receptors shown here come from an adult with an advanced solid tumor such as melanoma, head and neck, liver or kidney cancer.

The gene calls are TRBV15 and TRBJ1-1; D is possibly TRBD1 (6 bases). Trimming pared 4 bases from V and 3 bases from J, leaving 18 bases between. From germline, CDR1 is LNHNV and CDR2 YYDKDF (reference sequence). The CDR3 loop spans 16 amino acids. The CDR3 sequence is CATSKTGTGQDTEAFF. The CDR3 DNA reads TGTGCCACCAGCAAGACAGGAACGGGCCAGGACACTGAAGCTTTCTTT.

The CDR3 here is CASSWGGTGAAGANVLTF. The CDR3 DNA follows: TGTGCCAGCAGCTGGGGTGGGACAGGGGCCGCTGGGGCCAACGTCCTGACTTTC. The chain uses TRBV5-4 and TRBJ2-6, with TRBD1 identical over 10 bases. V shed 3 bases and J 2 bases; nucleotides not matched to a gene: 8. Per the germline V gene, CDR1 is SGHNT and CDR2 is YYREEE (reference sequence). The CDR3 consists of 18 residues.

This chain links TRBV2 with TRBJ1-2; 9 nucleotides line up with TRBD1. Looked up from germline, CDR1 is SNHLY and CDR2 is FYNNEI. The length of the CDR3 is 15 residues. Germline trimming cut 10 bases from V and 6 bases from J; bases unmatched to any gene: 15. The CDR3 here is CAIPATGGLRDGYTF. The CDR3 region has the DNA TGTGCCATCCCAGCCACAGGGGGCTTACGAGATGGCTACACCTTC.

This chain links TRBV6-6 with TRBJ2-5; D remains unclear. This CDR3 has 14 amino acids. V was pared by 0 bases and J by 4 bases, with 9 bases between. Germline CDR1 is MNHNY and CDR2 is SVGAGI (reference sequence). The CDR3 protein is CASSYSQFGETQYF. Here the CDR3 DNA reads TGTGCCAGCAGTTACTCCCAGTTTGGAGAGACCCAGTACTTC.

The chain employs TRBV28 and TRBJ2-7; 11 bases are a match to TRBD1. Per germline, CDR1 MDHEN and CDR2 SYDVKM. J lost 3 bases, V lost 2 bases, and 6 bases had no gene match. The CDR3 has 16 amino acids. CDR3 DNA: TGTGCCAGCAGTTTACTCGGGACAGGGGGGGACTACGAGCAGTACTTC. The encoded protein is CASSLLGTGGDYEQYF.

V and J are TRBV28 and TRBJ1-2; D ambiguous. CDR3 length: 14 residues. V was shortened by 1 base and J by 2 bases, with 8 bases between the two germline ends. Germline assignment: CDR1 MDHEN and CDR2 SYDVKM. The CDR3 protein is CASSLFPGNYGYTF. CDR3 sequence (DNA): TGTGCCAGCAGTTTATTCCCGGGGAACTATGGCTACACCTTC.

This clone showed up just once. V usage is TRBV18 and J usage is TRBJ1-1, with TRBD1 matching over 9 bases. Germline CDR1 reads KGHSH; CDR2 reads LQKENI. The trim removed 3 bases at V and 4 bases at J, leaving 0 bases unmatched. The CDR3 covers 13 residues. CDR3 in amino acids: CASSPDRGTEAFF. The DNA for the CDR3 is TGTGCCAGCTCACCGGACAGGGGCACTGAAGCTTTCTTT.

The chain couples TRBV29-1 to TRBJ2-5, with D perhaps being TRBD1 or TRBD2 (5 bases each). Germline V gives CDR1 SQVTM, CDR2 ANQGSEA. The germline V and J ends were trimmed by 1 base and 5 bases, with 20 bases remaining between them. This CDR3 has 16 residues. The CDR3 nucleotides read TGCAGCGTTGAAGCTCTCCGGACCGAGGGGTGGGAGACCCAGTACTTC. Translated, it gives CSVEALRTEGWETQYF.

This rearrangement joins TRBV18 to TRBJ2-1; D is undetermined. The germline CDR1 and CDR2 sequences are KGHSH and LQKENI. The V gene lost 2 bases and the J gene lost 2 bases, with 4 bases spanning the gap. CDR3 length: 13 amino acids. CDR3 loop: CASSPAAYNEQFF. CDR3 DNA sequence: TGTGCCAGCTCACCAGCGGCCTACAATGAGCAGTTCTTC.